These 17 T cell receptor beta chains originate from one sample sequenced in a study of T cells in Graves' hyperthyroidism and ophthalmopathy. It was RNA transcripts that yielded the amplified TCR beta CDR3 regions. RT-PCR in the first round (using the HTBI primer set) targeted the TCR CDR3. From the multiplex PCR reads, TCRdb called clonotypes with MiXCR, one entry per CDR3 protein. The sample has 490,000 or so distinct CDR3 sequences, over 35% seen once. Source material: peripheral blood or thyroid tissue (not recorded which). These receptors all come from an adult woman with Graves' disease, either hyperthyroidism or ophthalmopathy (not recorded which).

The J gene is TRBJ2-5, the V gene TRBV10-3; no clear D. V lost 10 bases to trimming and J lost 5 bases, with 17 bases between them. The CDR3 has 13 amino acids. Germline V gives CDR1 ENHRY, CDR2 SYGVKD. The CDR3 DNA is TGTGCCACGCGGCTCGACCGGCAGGAGACCCAGTACTTC. Its protein is CATRLDRQETQYF.

CDR3 in DNA: TGTGCCAGCTTCCCGGACAGGATGAACACTGAAGCTTTCTTT. It specifies CASFPDRMNTEAFF. V is TRBV25-1 and J is TRBJ1-1; 7 bases line up with TRBD1. CDR1 MGHDK and CDR2 SYGVNS come from the germline V gene. This CDR3 has 14 amino acids. Trimming took 8 bases from V and 0 from J; bases not matched to a gene: 6.

The chain carries TRBV11-2 and TRBJ1-2; 7 bases are shared with TRBD1. The CDR3 is 20 residues long. Germline-derived CDR1 and CDR2 are SGHAT and FQNNGV. V shed 5 bases and J 7 bases; nucleotides not matched to a gene: 28. CDR3 DNA: TGTGCCAGCAGCGACGGGACCTACTCTACCCCGGGGACAGTTTTTGCTGGCTACACCTTC. It is translated as CASSDGTYSTPGTVFAGYTF.

This clonotype was found a few times. This sequence joins TRBV13 and TRBJ2-5; the D call may be TRBD1 or TRBD2 (5 bases each). CDR3 length equals 14 residues. V was trimmed by 0 bases and J by 4 bases, leaving 9 bases between them. CDR1 is PRHDT and CDR2 is FYEKMQ in the germline V gene (reference sequence). CDR3 protein: CASSLGGARETQYF. DNA of the CDR3: TGTGCCAGCAGCTTAGGCGGGGCGCGAGAGACCCAGTACTTC.

This CDR3 reads CASSRLGGRNNSPLHF. The CDR3 DNA sequence: TGTGCCAGCAGCCGGCTCGGAGGGCGGAACAATTCACCCCTCCACTTT. The chain carries TRBV7-3 and TRBJ1-6; D gene unclear. This CDR3 has 16 residues. Germline V lookup: CDR1 SGHTA, CDR2 FQGTGA. Trimming left V 5 bases short and J 7 bases short, with 18 bases between.

This chain uses TRBV7-9 with TRBJ1-2; 7 bases are shared with TRBD1. The CDR3 is 16 residues long. Germline V CDR1 and CDR2: SEHNR, FQNEAQ (reference sequence). The V segment lost 5 bases and the J segment 1 base; nucleotides outside the gene matches: 10. CDR3 DNA: TGTGCCAGCAGCCCCCCAGGGGGAAATTATAACTATGGCTACACCTTC. Its protein is CASSPPGGNYNYGYTF.

The J gene is TRBJ1-3, the V gene TRBV14; TRBD1 might be the D (5 bases). This CDR3 contains 15 residues. Per the germline V gene, CDR1 is SGHDN and CDR2 is FVKESK. The V gene lost 8 bases and the J gene lost 2 bases, with 16 bases spanning the gap. The CDR3 region has the DNA TGTGCCAGCTCCCCCGGGCAACAGGCTGGAAACACCATATATTTT. Residues: CASSPGQQAGNTIYF.

This clonotype has at least ten counts. The chain employs TRBV29-1 and TRBJ1-4; no clear D. Germline values: CDR1 SQVTM, CDR2 ANQGSEA. The V end was cut by 0 bases, the J end by 5 bases, with 13 bases between. The CDR3 is 15 amino acids. The CDR3 coding sequence is TGCAGCGTTGAAGATTTTAGGAACAGAAATGAAAAACTGTTTTTT. Translating it yields CSVEDFRNRNEKLFF.

In regard to this clonotype: Mismatch with germline at one junction end may stem from a read error. This chain joins TRBV24-1 and TRBJ2-6; 8 positions match TRBD2. The CDR3 loop spans 18 amino acids. Germline CDR1 KGHDR, CDR2 SFDVKD. The CDR3 loop is CATSLGGGGNSGANVLTF. The CDR3 DNA sequence: TGCGCCACCAGTTTAGGTGGCGGGGGGAACTCTGGGGCCAACGTCCTGACTTTC.

This clonotype has ten or more counts. This chain uses TRBV5-4 with TRBJ1-1; 8 nucleotides agree with TRBD1. CDR1 is SGHNT and CDR2 is YYREEE in the germline V gene (reference sequence). The CDR3 extends over 12 amino acids. The junction had 7 bases not matched to a gene; V was cut back by 4 bases and J by 11 bases. As DNA, the CDR3 is TGTGCCAGCAGCCGCCCACAGGGGGGCGCTTTCTTT. Translating it yields CASSRPQGGAFF.

This clonotype was counted at least ten times. The rearrangement joins TRBV4-3 to TRBJ1-1; D possibly corresponds to TRBD1 (6 bases). Trimming shortened V by 4 bases and J by 1 base, and 10 bases separated the two germline ends. Germline values: CDR1 LGHNA, CDR2 YSLEER. The CDR3 runs to 14 residues. CDR3 sequence: CASSPGTQNTEAFF. The CDR3 DNA reads TGCGCCAGCAGCCCCGGGACACAGAACACTGAAGCTTTCTTT.

V is TRBV19 and J is TRBJ1-1; the D gene is possibly TRBD1 (6 bases). V lost 8 bases and J 1 base, leaving 8 bases between the germline ends. The CDR3 covers 12 residues. CDR1 and CDR2 from the germline V gene are LNHDA and SQIVND (reference sequence). As DNA, the CDR3 is TGTGCCAGTCGGACAGCGAACACTGAAGCTTTCTTT. The encoded protein is CASRTANTEAFF.

This clonotype was seen ten or more times. The V call is TRBV5-1, the J call TRBJ2-5; TRBD2 agrees at 9 bases. Germline CDR1 SGHRS, CDR2 YFSETQ. This CDR3 is built from 14 residues. Trimming took 2 bases from V and 4 from J; bases not matched to a gene: 3. The CDR3 sequence is CASSFSGRGETQYF. CDR3 in DNA: TGCGCCAGCAGCTTTAGCGGGAGAGGAGAGACCCAGTACTTC.

This clonotype occurred many times. This sequence joins TRBV4-2 and TRBJ1-2, with 7 bases aligning to TRBD1. The germline V gene has CDR1 LGHNA and CDR2 YNFKEQ. Losses at the gene ends were 1 base for V and 4 bases for J; bases not matched to a gene: 3. This CDR3 contains 14 residues. Here the CDR3 reads CASSQGTGRYGYTF. The CDR3 coding sequence is TGTGCCAGCAGCCAAGGGACAGGCCGCTATGGCTACACCTTC.

This clonotype was found once. The CDR3 loop reads CSAIGLAALQETQYF. CDR3 DNA sequence: TGCAGTGCTATTGGGTTAGCGGCTTTACAAGAGACCCAGTACTTC. This chain uses TRBV20-1 with TRBJ2-5, with D possibly being TRBD2 (6 bases). CDR3 length: 15 residues. V was pared by 4 bases and J by 2 bases, with 17 bases between. Germline CDR1 is DFQATT and CDR2 is SNEGSKA (reference sequence).

The chain joins TRBV20-1 to TRBJ1-4; the D gene is possibly TRBD1 (5 bases). With 8 bases removed from V and 5 bases from J, the gap between germline ends came to 12 bases. Germline V CDR1 and CDR2: DFQATT, SNEGSKA (reference sequence). This CDR3 is built from 12 residues. CDR3 bases: TGCAGTCCCGGTGGGGGGAATGAAAAACTGTTTTTT. As protein: CSPGGGNEKLFF.

The chain employs TRBV24-1 and TRBJ2-1; D is uncertain. Trimming removed 6 bases at V and 10 bases at J, with 12 bases between. Per the germline V gene, CDR1 is KGHDR and CDR2 is SFDVKD. The CDR3 has 12 amino acids. CDR3 nucleotide sequence: TGTGCCACCAGTCTGGGGATCGGGGAGCAGTTCTTC. It specifies CATSLGIGEQFF.